Presented here are 7 T cell receptor beta chains from one specimen sequenced in a study of CD8+CD57+ T cells in acquired aplastic anemia. Only patients with CD8+CD57+ cell expansion on flow cytometry were chosen for sequencing. Genomic DNA provided the template from which TCR beta VDJ and CDR3 profiles were obtained. TCRdb processed the reads anew with MiXCR; each CDR3 protein has one entry. The sample includes 150,000 to 200,000 distinct CDR3 sequences, 48% seen only once; the top ten take 1.8%. The sample was sorted CD4+, CD8+, or CD8+CD57+ T cells (not recorded which) from PBMCs. These receptors all stem from a human donor with aplastic anemia.

This clonotype was observed at least ten times. The chain couples TRBV12-5 to TRBJ1-1; tentative D call: TRBD1 (5 bases). The CDR3 totals 16 residues. The germline gives CDR1 LGHNT, CDR2 FRNRAP. The ends were cut back, 6 bases at V and 4 bases at J, with 21 bases in the middle. The CDR3 DNA reads as TGTGCTAGTGGCCCGGACATTCACCTTGGGGGCACTGAAGCTTTCTTT. Translation: CASGPDIHLGGTEAFF.

The chain combines TRBV6-1 with TRBJ2-3, with no clear D. V was clipped by 6 bases and J by 6 bases, with 16 bases between them. This CDR3 is 14 amino acids long. Germline lookup yields CDR1 MNHNS and CDR2 SASEGT. In nucleotides, the CDR3 is TGTGCCAGCAGCCCCGTTAGCTTACGGGATACGCAGTATTTT. Translating it yields CASSPVSLRDTQYF.

This clonotype was seen a few times. The V and J genes are TRBV4-1 and TRBJ2-5; 7 bases agree with TRBD1. Germline assignment: CDR1 MGHRA and CDR2 YSYEKL. The junction had 4 bases not matched to a gene; V was cut back by 3 bases and J by 3 bases. The CDR3 runs to 14 residues. This CDR3 reads CASSHGQGEETQYF. The CDR3 DNA sequence: TGCGCCAGCAGCCATGGCCAGGGGGAAGAGACCCAGTACTTC.

This clonotype was counted ten times or more. The rearrangement uses TRBV7-6 and TRBJ2-3; 7 bases align to TRBD1. The CDR3 extends over 17 amino acids. J lost 2 bases, V lost 5 bases, and 13 bases had no gene match. CDR1 is SGHVS, CDR2 FNYEAQ, per germline. For the CDR3, the DNA is TGTGCCAGCAGCCACCTCTCCGGGACAGAAGACACAGATACGCAGTATTTT. Amino acids: CASSHLSGTEDTDTQYF.

This chain uses TRBV18 with TRBJ2-5; D not resolved. This CDR3 contains 14 residues. V lost 3 bases and J 1 base, leaving 9 bases between the germline ends. CDR1 is KGHSH and CDR2 is LQKENI in the germline V gene. CDR3 DNA sequence: TGTGCCAGCTCACCGGGCAGTCCCCAAGAGACCCAGTACTTC. This encodes CASSPGSPQETQYF. Variable domain in full (rest from reference TRBV18 and TRBJ2-5): NAGVMQNPRHLVRRRGQEARLRCSPMKGHSHVYWYRQLPEEGLKFMVYLQKENIIDESGMPKERFSAEFPKEGPSILRIQQVVRGDSAAYFCASSPGSPQETQYFGPGTRLLVL.

The chain has TRBV20-1 and TRBJ2-7; D uncertain. Germline values: CDR1 DFQATT, CDR2 SNEGSKA (reference sequence). With 0 bases removed from V and 3 bases from J, the gap between germline ends came to 9 bases. CDR3 size: 13 residues. The CDR3 is CSARDTSDYEQYF. Written as DNA, the CDR3 is TGCAGTGCTAGAGATACGTCTGACTACGAGCAGTACTTC.

This clonotype has a single count. This CDR3 reads CASSRDGVQRDQETQYF. The CDR3 coding sequence is TGTGCCAGCAGCCGGGATGGAGTACAGAGGGACCAAGAGACCCAGTACTTC. The rearrangement links TRBV7-6 to TRBJ2-5; TRBD2 is a possible D gene (5 bases). Between the trimmed V and J ends, which lost 5 bases and 0 bases, there was a span of 19 bases. This CDR3 has 17 residues. The germline V gene has CDR1 SGHVS and CDR2 FNYEAQ.